These 6 T cell receptor beta chains were all obtained from the same sample, sequenced in a study of T cells in Graves' hyperthyroidism and ophthalmopathy. It was RNA transcripts that yielded the amplified TCR beta CDR3 regions. HTBI primers were the set used in a first-round RT-PCR of the TCR CDR3. TCRdb fed the multiplex PCR reads into MiXCR, producing one record per CDR3 protein. The data contain 600,000 to 850,000 distinct CDR3 sequences, around a sixth of them singletons. The specimen was blood. Receptor source: a woman in her forties or fifties with Graves' hyperthyroidism that later progressed to Graves' ophthalmopathy.

This clonotype turned up a few times. The chain combines TRBV7-9 with TRBJ1-3; the match to TRBD1 covers 11 bases. This CDR3 is 15 amino acids long. Germline lookup yields CDR1 SEHNR and CDR2 FQNEAQ (reference sequence). After removal of 4 bases from V and 8 bases from J, the junction contained 7 bases not matched to a gene. CDR3 protein: CASSSGQGARDTIYF. CDR3 in DNA: TGTGCCAGCAGCTCCGGACAGGGGGCGCGAGACACCATATATTTT.

This clonotype appeared many times. V gene TRBV11-2 combines with J gene TRBJ2-7; no reliable D call. The CDR3 is made up of 12 amino acids. The germline CDR1 and CDR2 sequences are SGHAT and FQNNGV. Trimming took 4 bases from V and 7 from J, leaving 11 bases between them. CDR3 sequence (DNA): TGTGCCAGCAGCTCAGACGGGTTGGAGCAGTACTTC. Translation: CASSSDGLEQYF.

This clonotype appeared a few times. The chain recombines TRBV12-3 or TRBV12-4 with TRBJ2-3; a possible D gene is TRBD2 (6 bases). CDR3 length: 16 amino acids. V lost 5 bases to trimming and J lost 1 base, with 16 bases between them. CDR3 DNA sequence: TGTGCCAGCAGTGTCGGGAGTTTCCCTGGCACAGATACGCAGTATTTT. It translates to CASSVGSFPGTDTQYF.

In this sample, this clonotype turned up a few times. The J gene is TRBJ1-3, the V gene TRBV18; possibly TRBD1 for D (6 bases). This CDR3 spans 16 amino acids. V gave up 3 bases and J gave up 2 bases, with 14 bases separating them. Per the germline V gene, CDR1 is KGHSH and CDR2 is LQKENI. The CDR3 DNA reads as TGTGCCAGCTCACCCGCCGACAGGAATACTGGAAACACCATATATTTT. It encodes CASSPADRNTGNTIYF.

This clonotype was observed at least ten times. CDR3 coding DNA: TGTGCCAGCAGCCAGACAGAGGAAGAGACCCAGTACTTC. Translating it yields CASSQTEEETQYF. The chain is built from TRBV7-3 and TRBJ2-5; the D gene is possibly TRBD1 (5 bases). The CDR3 consists of 13 residues. Between the trimmed V and J ends, which lost 5 bases and 3 bases, there was a span of 10 bases. CDR1 is SGHTA, CDR2 FQGTGA, per germline.

V is TRBV20-1 and J is TRBJ1-5; 10 bases map to TRBD1. The CDR3 is 16 amino acids. V was clipped by 4 bases and J by 4 bases; unmatched bases: 10. Germline CDR1 DFQATT, CDR2 SNEGSKA (reference sequence). The CDR3 protein is CSAKTDRGARNQPQHF. The DNA of the CDR3 is TGCAGTGCTAAAACGGACAGGGGGGCGCGAAATCAGCCCCAGCATTTT.